A single sample is the source of the 24 T cell receptor beta chains below, sequenced in a study of blood T cells in healthy people across ages. Primers used in a second PCR of about 7 to 11 cycles were a sample-barcoded 5' primer and a J-beta primer mix. Each CDR3 protein gets one entry after TCRdb re-called the 5' RACE reads with MiXCR. The sample records about a million distinct CDR3 sequences, roughly 51% being singletons. Sequencing was carried out using blood. The receptors were sampled from a woman between 55 and 75 years old in good health.

This chain connects TRBV2 to TRBJ2-4; 7 nucleotides match TRBD2. The better agreement between TRBJ2-7 and the DNA end casts doubt on the J call. CDR1 SNHLY and CDR2 FYNNEI come from the germline V gene. There are 11 residues in the CDR3. The CDR3 region has the DNA TGTGCCAGGACTAGCAGTTTCGAGCAGTACTTC. This codes for CARTSSFEQYF.

The V call is TRBV6-2 or TRBV6-3, the J call TRBJ2-1, with D possibly being TRBD2 (5 bases). The CDR3 contains 15 residues. Between the trimmed V and J ends, which lost 7 bases and 0 bases, there was a span of 13 bases. The germline V gene has CDR1 MNHEY and CDR2 SVGEGT. The CDR3 coding sequence is TGTGCCAGCACCATTCGGGGTAGCTCCTACAATGAGCAGTTCTTC. This codes for CASTIRGSSYNEQFF.

V gene TRBV20-1 combines with J gene TRBJ1-5, with no clear D. The germline V gene has CDR1 DFQATT and CDR2 SNEGSKA (reference sequence). V was trimmed by 6 bases and J by 3 bases, leaving 15 bases between them. The CDR3 is 14 residues long. CDR3 DNA sequence: TGCAGTGCGAAGGAAGGACCGCCCAATCAGCCCCAGCATTTT. Its translation is CSAKEGPPNQPQHF.

J is TRBJ2-5 and V is TRBV5-1; D gene uncertain. The CDR3 extends over 14 amino acids. Germline V gene data show CDR1 as SGHRS and CDR2 as YFSETQ. V lost 0 bases and J lost 4, with 10 bases in between. CDR3 region: CASSLGDLLETQYF. CDR3 coding DNA: TGCGCCAGCAGCTTGGGTGACCTTCTAGAGACCCAGTACTTC.

The chain recombines TRBV5-6 with TRBJ2-1; 9 nucleotides line up with TRBD2. The CDR3 contains 15 residues. The V and J ends lost 1 base and 6 bases, in that order; junction bases with no gene match: 5. The germline CDR1 and CDR2 sequences are SGHDT and YYEEEE. CDR3 in amino acids: CASSLIPSGVNEQFF. The CDR3 DNA reads as TGTGCCAGCAGCTTGATCCCTAGCGGGGTCAATGAGCAGTTCTTC.

As to this clonotype: One end of the junction varies from germline; a read error may be responsible. This chain links TRBV6-5 with TRBJ1-2; 8 positions agree with TRBD1. The CDR3 is 13 amino acids. CDR1 and CDR2 (germline): MNHEY, SVGAGI. CDR3 amino acids: CAGREAGGASYTF. In DNA form, the CDR3 reads TGTGCCGGCAGAGAGGCAGGGGGCGCGAGCTACACCTTC.

The CDR3 DNA follows: TGTGCCAGCAGCCAAGATCTGCGCGGGGAGACCCAGTACTTC. Residues: CASSQDLRGETQYF. The rearrangement uses TRBV4-2 and TRBJ2-5, with D perhaps matching TRBD2 (5 bases). This CDR3 region has 14 residues. Germline-derived CDR1 and CDR2 are LGHNA and YNFKEQ. V was trimmed by 0 bases and J by 5 bases, leaving 10 bases between them.

This clonotype was counted a few times. CDR3 in DNA: TGCAGTGCTAGGGACCGATTCGAGCCCGGGACAGTAGGAAATCAGCCCCAGCATTTT. It specifies CSARDRFEPGTVGNQPQHF. The rearrangement joins TRBV20-1 to TRBJ1-5; TRBD1 matches 7 bases. Trimming cost V 3 bases and J 4 bases; bases outside gene matches: 21. Germline V gene data show CDR1 as DFQATT and CDR2 as SNEGSKA (reference sequence). This CDR3 is built from 19 residues.

J is TRBJ2-5 and V is TRBV20-1; TRBD2 matches 10 bases. The junction had 4 bases not matched to a gene; V was cut back by 6 bases and J by 3 bases. The CDR3 spans 13 residues. Germline loops: CDR1 DFQATT, CDR2 SNEGSKA (reference sequence). The CDR3 sequence is CSAKLAGKETQYF. DNA of the CDR3: TGCAGTGCAAAACTAGCGGGGAAAGAGACCCAGTACTTC.

The table lists this clonotype with a few counts. The chain is built from TRBV20-1 and TRBJ2-1; no firm D call. The ends were cut back, 6 bases at V and 4 bases at J, with 13 bases in the middle. There are 13 residues in the CDR3. Germline assignment: CDR1 DFQATT and CDR2 SNEGSKA (reference sequence). The CDR3 nucleotides read TGCAGTGCCTTACAAACCTTATACAATGAGCAGTTCTTC. Its translation is CSALQTLYNEQFF.

Comment on this clonotype: This sequence may be a read error, since a much larger clone differs from it by one base. The chain links TRBV5-4 to TRBJ2-3; D gene unclear. The CDR3 length is 13 residues. The V gene's germline CDR1 is SGHNT and CDR2 YYREEE (reference sequence). The DNA of the CDR3 is TGTGCCAGCAGCCAACGAGGCACAGATAGGCAGTATTTT. It encodes CASSQRGTDRQYF.

This clonotype has a handful of counts. The chain employs TRBV12-3 or TRBV12-4 and TRBJ2-1; 12 bases line up with TRBD1. V shed 5 bases and J 9 bases; nucleotides not matched to a gene: 11. This CDR3 region has 16 residues. Written as DNA, the CDR3 is TGTGCCAGCAGTCTAAAACCGGGACAGGGGGCCGGTGAGCAGTTCTTC. Translating gives CASSLKPGQGAGEQFF.

The V and J genes are TRBV20-1 and TRBJ2-1; unclear D gene. V was clipped by 1 base and J by 6 bases, with 13 bases between them. The CDR3 is 14 residues long. CDR1 and CDR2 from the germline V gene are DFQATT and SNEGSKA (reference sequence). The CDR3 protein is CSARVLRPPNEQFF. DNA for the CDR3: TGCAGTGCTAGAGTCTTGAGACCACCCAATGAGCAGTTCTTC.

As DNA, the CDR3 is TGCAGTGCTGGGTGGACAGGGGGCCATCAGCCCCAGCATTTT. It is translated as CSAGWTGGHQPQHF. This chain links TRBV20-1 with TRBJ1-5; 11 positions agree with TRBD1. This CDR3 contains 14 residues. Trimming at V came to 5 bases and at J to 5 bases, leaving 5 bases not matched to a gene. Germline-derived CDR1 and CDR2 are DFQATT and SNEGSKA (reference sequence).

This clonotype was recorded at least ten times. The chain recombines TRBV7-9 with TRBJ2-7, with D tentatively TRBD2 (6 bases). The CDR3 consists of 16 residues. From germline, CDR1 is SEHNR and CDR2 FQNEAQ (reference sequence). Trimming removed 2 bases at V and 0 bases at J, with 14 bases between. DNA for the CDR3: TGTGCCAGCAGCTTATCTTCGATGACTAGCTCCTACGAGCAGTACTTC. Protein product: CASSLSSMTSSYEQYF.

The V gene is TRBV4-1, the J gene TRBJ2-5; maybe TRBD2 (7 bases). Germline V gene sequence: CDR1 MGHRA, CDR2 YSYEKL. Trimming took off 5 bases at V and 5 bases at J, with 33 bases between the two ends. CDR3 size: 20 residues. The CDR3: CASSYRRGGLFSGRRETQYF. In DNA form, the CDR3 reads TGCGCCAGCAGCTATCGGAGGGGGGGCTTGTTTTCAGGGAGGCGGGAGACCCAGTACTTC.

The V call is TRBV5-1, the J call TRBJ1-2; 7 bases line up with TRBD1. V shed 4 bases and J 3 bases; nucleotides not matched to a gene: 12. From germline, CDR1 is SGHRS and CDR2 YFSETQ. This CDR3 spans 16 amino acids. CDR3 DNA: TGCGCCAGCAGCACAATTTCAGGGGGAATCTACTATGGCTACACCTTC. It codes for CASSTISGGIYYGYTF.

The chain has TRBV9 and TRBJ2-1; D is uncertain. The CDR3 runs to 12 residues. V was trimmed by 3 bases and J by 7 bases, leaving 8 bases between them. Germline V gives CDR1 SGDLS, CDR2 YYNGEE. For the CDR3, the DNA is TGTGCCAGCAGCGGGAATCGTAATGAGCAGTTCTTC. Its protein is CASSGNRNEQFF.

This chain uses TRBV6-2 or TRBV6-3 with TRBJ2-3; 13 nucleotides match TRBD2. J was trimmed by 2 bases and V by 7 bases; bases with no gene match: 12. CDR3 length equals 18 residues. Germline CDR1 reads MNHEY; CDR2 reads SVGEGT. The CDR3 protein is CASNQPGLAGPDTDTQYF. The DNA of the CDR3 is TGTGCCAGCAACCAACCGGGACTAGCGGGACCCGACACAGATACGCAGTATTTT.

This clonotype showed up just a few times. This chain connects TRBV12-3 or TRBV12-4 to TRBJ2-3; 10 nucleotides line up with TRBD2. The CDR3 spans 15 residues. J gave up 2 bases and V 5 bases, and 4 bases lay outside the gene matches. The CDR3 DNA follows: TGTGCCAGCAGTCGGACTAGCGGAAACACAGATACGCAGTATTTT. The encoded protein is CASSRTSGNTDTQYF.

The J gene is TRBJ2-3, the V gene TRBV28, with a weak D call TRBD2 (5 bases). CDR1 and CDR2 (germline): MDHEN, SYDVKM. There are 15 residues in the CDR3. Trimming left V 7 bases short and J 3 bases short, with 17 bases between. CDR3 sequence: CASKGWVRGTDTQYF. DNA for the CDR3: TGTGCCAGCAAAGGGTGGGTTAGAGGGACAGATACGCAGTATTTT.

This clonotype occurred a few times. V is TRBV6-2 or TRBV6-3 and J is TRBJ2-7, with TRBD2 as a possible D gene (6 bases). The CDR3 contains 17 residues. Looked up from germline, CDR1 is MNHEY and CDR2 is SVGEGT. V was cut by 2 bases and J by 5 bases, with 22 bases left in between. The CDR3 region is CASSYGPSGSYLDEQYF. CDR3 DNA: TGTGCCAGCAGTTACGGACCCTCCGGGAGTTACCTAGACGAGCAGTACTTC.

The V gene is TRBV4-1, the J gene TRBJ2-4; 10 positions match TRBD2. The J call could be wrong; TRBJ2-7 is a better fit for the DNA end. This CDR3 contains 16 residues. Germline V gene data show CDR1 as MGHRA and CDR2 as YSYEKL. For the CDR3, the DNA is TGCGCCAGCAGCCATTTGATAGCGGGAGGAACCTACGAGCAGTACTTC. As protein: CASSHLIAGGTYEQYF.

This clonotype has only a few counts. The rearrangement uses TRBV5-1 and TRBJ2-3; unclear D gene. The germline gives CDR1 SGHRS, CDR2 YFSETQ. V was trimmed by 0 bases and J by 2 bases, leaving 16 bases between them. This CDR3 has 17 residues. Here the CDR3 DNA reads TGCGCCAGCAGCTTGGCCGGCCTACGCCGGACCACAGATACGCAGTATTTT. It specifies CASSLAGLRRTTDTQYF. Full variable domain (rest looked up from reference TRBV5-1 and TRBJ2-3): KAGVTQTPRYLIKTRGQQVTLSCSPISGHRSVSWYQQTPGQGLQFLFEYFSETQRNKGNFPGRFSGRQFSNSRSEMNVSTLELGDSALYLCASSLAGLRRTTDTQYFGPGTRLTVL.